These T cell receptor beta chains were read from a single sample in a study of cytomegalovirus exposure and HLA in healthy donors. Repertoires were generated with immunoSEQ multiplex PCR, while TCRdb's copy carries only in-frame clones and drops some. The repertoire table contains around 150,000 clones. The source material was PBMCs. Source of these receptors: a man aged 40-50 years in good health and CMV-seronegative. The CDR3 runs from the conserved cysteine through the conserved F or W. A D gene is named only where the DNA matches it firmly.

D gene: NA
V gene: TRBV14
J gene: TRBJ2-1
CDR3 protein: CASSQGLGAYNEQFF
CDR3 DNA: TGTGCCAGCAGCCAAGGTCTAGGGGCCTACAATGAGCAGTTCTTC

D gene: NA
V gene: TRBV27
J gene: TRBJ1-2
CDR3 protein: CASGGKLPGYGYTF
CDR3 DNA: TGTGCCAGCGGTGGTAAACTCCCGGGCTATGGCTACACCTTC

D gene: NA
V gene: TRBV29-1
J gene: TRBJ1-2
CDR3 protein: CSVETGGYGYTF
CDR3 DNA: TGCAGCGTTGAAACGGGGGGCTATGGCTACACCTTC

D gene: NA
V gene: TRBV6-6
J gene: TRBJ1-4
CDR3 protein: CASSYSGGTNEKLFF
CDR3 DNA: TGTGCCAGCAGTTACTCAGGCGGAACTAATGAAAAACTGTTTTTT

D gene: NA
V gene: TRBV7-6
J gene: TRBJ1-4
CDR3 protein: CASSLTGWGDEKLFF
CDR3 DNA: TGTGCCAGCAGCCTCACCGGGTGGGGGGATGAAAAACTGTTTTTT

D gene: TRBD1
V gene: TRBV27
J gene: TRBJ1-2
CDR3 protein: CASSPTGTGGYTF
CDR3 DNA: TGTGCCAGCAGTCCGACAGGGACCGGTGGCTACACCTTC

D gene: NA
V gene: TRBV7-9
J gene: TRBJ2-7
CDR3 protein: CASSLDTYEQYF
CDR3 DNA: TGTGCCAGCAGCTTAGACACCTACGAGCAGTACTTC

D gene: NA
V gene: TRBV5-1
J gene: TRBJ2-1
CDR3 protein: CASGNRGGRGNEQFF
CDR3 DNA: TGCGCCAGCGGGAACCGGGGAGGCCGGGGGAATGAGCAGTTCTTC

D gene: NA
V gene: TRBV7-2
J gene: TRBJ1-1
CDR3 protein: CASSLEQLATEAFF
CDR3 DNA: TGTGCCAGCAGCTTAGAACAATTGGCCACTGAAGCTTTCTTT

D gene: NA
V gene: TRBV5-6
J gene: TRBJ2-3
CDR3 protein: CASSLLSRTDTQYF
CDR3 DNA: TGTGCCAGCAGCCTCCTCTCCCGCACAGATACGCAGTATTTT

D gene: NA
V gene: TRBV10-3
J gene: TRBJ2-7
CDR3 protein: CAISETAYEQYF
CDR3 DNA: TGTGCCATCAGTGAGACAGCCTACGAGCAGTACTTC

D gene: NA
V gene: TRBV13
J gene: TRBJ2-4
CDR3 protein: CASSLTLENIQYF
CDR3 DNA: TGTGCCAGCAGCTTAACCCTAGAAAACATTCAGTACTTC

D gene: NA
V gene: TRBV5-1
J gene: TRBJ2-7
CDR3 protein: CASSSDPGSGTSEQYF
CDR3 DNA: TGCGCCAGCAGCTCCGATCCGGGCTCAGGGACTTCCGAGCAGTACTTC

D gene: TRBD1
V gene: TRBV2
J gene: TRBJ1-5
CDR3 protein: CASSEGQGRQPQHF
CDR3 DNA: TGTGCCAGCAGTGAGGGACAGGGAAGACAGCCCCAGCATTTT

D gene: NA
V gene: TRBV7-9
J gene: TRBJ2-4
CDR3 protein: CASSLEGVLAKNIQYF
CDR3 DNA: TGTGCCAGCAGCTTAGAAGGAGTCCTAGCCAAAAACATTCAGTACTTC

D gene: NA
V gene: TRBV27
J gene: TRBJ2-7
CDR3 protein: CASSLSWGKYEQYF
CDR3 DNA: TGTGCCAGCAGTTTATCTTGGGGCAAGTACGAGCAGTACTTC

D gene: TRBD2
V gene: TRBV13
J gene: TRBJ2-3
CDR3 protein: CASSWGSGGVTDTQYF
CDR3 DNA: TGTGCCAGCAGCTGGGGTTCGGGGGGGGTCACAGATACGCAGTATTTT

D gene: TRBD1
V gene: TRBV5-1
J gene: TRBJ2-7
CDR3 protein: CASHLGQGHEQYF
CDR3 DNA: TGCGCCAGCCACCTCGGACAGGGCCACGAGCAGTACTTC